These 5 T cell receptor beta chains were all obtained from the same sample, sequenced in a study of blood T cell repertoires in COVID-19. Profiling relied on immunoSEQ multiplex PCR, and the TCRdb table lists in-frame clones only, not all of them. The data contain fewer than 200,000 clones, around 81% of them singletons. The sequencing input was peripheral blood. The receptors derive from a woman older than 75 with COVID-19, enrolled during active disease.

The gene calls are TRBV10-2 and TRBJ2-7; D may be TRBD2 (5 bases). CDR1 is WSHSY and CDR2 is SAAADI in the germline V gene. Between the trimmed V and J ends, which lost 6 bases and 1 base, there was a span of 10 bases. This CDR3 region has 13 residues. CDR3 in DNA: TGCGCCAGCAGCAGATCGGGGTCCTACGAGCAGTACTTC. Protein sequence: CASSRSGSYEQYF.

The CDR3 is CASSRGGRQPQHF. The DNA for the CDR3 is TGTGCCAGTAGTCGGGGGGGTCGGCAGCCCCAGCATTTT. The chain employs TRBV19 and TRBJ1-5; weak D call: TRBD1 (5 bases). CDR1 and CDR2 (germline): LNHDA, SQIVND (reference sequence). The CDR3 length is 13 residues. Trimming took off 5 bases at V and 7 bases at J, with 12 bases between the two ends.

The chain carries TRBV7-8 and TRBJ2-1; maybe TRBD1 (5 bases). This CDR3 is built from 14 residues. The germline CDR1 and CDR2 sequences are SGHVS and FQNEAQ. Trimming took 3 bases from V and 7 from J, leaving 13 bases between them. In DNA, the CDR3 is TGTGCCAGCAGCTTCAGCCAGGGTAGGAATGAGCAGTTCTTC. Translating gives CASSFSQGRNEQFF.

This clone was detected only once. The V call is TRBV9, the J call TRBJ2-1; TRBD2 matches at 9 bases. Losses at the gene ends were 3 bases for V and 4 bases for J; bases not matched to a gene: 2. The germline V gene has CDR1 SGDLS and CDR2 YYNGEE. This CDR3 region has 14 residues. The chain's CDR3 is CASSATSGYNEQFF. The CDR3 DNA reads TGTGCCAGCAGCGCGACTAGCGGTTACAATGAGCAGTTCTTC.

The V call is TRBV7-6, the J call TRBJ1-5; possibly TRBD1 for D (5 bases). The V gene's germline CDR1 is SGHVS and CDR2 FNYEAQ. This CDR3 is 15 amino acids long. V lost 1 base to trimming and J lost 5 bases, with 12 bases between them. CDR3 DNA: TGTGCCAGCAGCTTAGGGGTGGGGGGTCATCAGCCCCAGCATTTT. Translated, it gives CASSLGVGGHQPQHF.